This record covers a single T cell receptor (beta chain). Some 38,000 genome equivalents of blood DNA were amplified for TRB. The CDR3 has 14 residues. Germline CDR1 ENHRY, CDR2 SYGVKD. The sample originates from a study of T cell clusters in autoimmune cytopenias. TRB rearrangements were amplified by touch-down multiplex PCR with mixed TRB-A/B primers. Following a re-call of the multiplex PCR reads, TCRdb has one entry per CDR3 protein and lacks DNA. The specimen's table records under 7,500 distinct CDR3 sequences. The data were also submitted as part of a second study, on T cell repertoires in aging, cancer and after chemotherapy.

The sequence came from a human donor in good health. This chain joins TRBV10-3 and TRBJ1-3; TCRdb selects TRBD1, and the lack of DNA leaves this call unchecked. The sequencing sample was made of peripheral blood. The chain's CDR3 is CAISDGTGGNTIYF.